These 18 T cell receptor beta chains were sequenced from one sample in a study of blood T cell repertoires in COVID-19. Using immunoSEQ multiplex PCR, the repertoire was profiled, and TCRdb retains in-frame clones only, with some absent. The repertoire has 350,000 to 500,000 clones, 88% of them found once; the top ten carry 1.4% to 1.5%. Sequenced sample: PBMCs or T cells enriched from blood (not recorded which). The receptors originated from a woman aged 18 to 35 who had been exposed to COVID-19.

The V call is TRBV19, the J call TRBJ2-3; 9 bases agree with TRBD2. Trimming cost V 5 bases and J 1 base; bases outside gene matches: 7. Germline assignment: CDR1 LNHDA and CDR2 SQIVND (reference sequence). The CDR3 has 16 amino acids. CDR3 in amino acids: CASSVPSGMGTDTQYF. Written as DNA, the CDR3 is TGTGCCAGTAGTGTCCCTAGCGGGATGGGCACAGATACGCAGTATTTT. The full variable domain, rest sourced from reference TRBV19 and TRBJ2-3, is DGGITQSPKYLFRKEGQNVTLSCEQNLNHDAMYWYRQDPGQGLRLIYYSQIVNDFQKGDIAEGYSVSREKKESFPLTVTSAQKNPTAFYLCASSVPSGMGTDTQYFGPGTRLTVL.

The CDR3 DNA reads as TGTGCCAGCAGCCCCCAGATTACGAACACCATATATTTT. This translates into CASSPQITNTIYF. The rearrangement uses TRBV11-2 and TRBJ1-3; D gene uncertain. The CDR3 spans 13 residues. Germline CDR1 and CDR2: SGHAT and FQNNGV. V lost 5 bases and J lost 7, with 12 bases in between.

The V gene is TRBV6-5, the J gene TRBJ1-6; unclear D gene. Trimming removed 6 bases from V and 0 bases from J, with 9 bases in between. Germline lookup yields CDR1 MNHEY and CDR2 SVGAGI. The CDR3 covers 15 residues. This CDR3 is CASSLMSSYNSPLHF. DNA for the CDR3: TGTGCCAGCAGCTTGATGAGCTCCTATAATTCACCCCTCCACTTT.

The chain is built from TRBV10-2 and TRBJ2-1; a possible D gene is TRBD2 (6 bases). This CDR3 contains 12 residues. Germline loops: CDR1 WSHSY, CDR2 SAAADI. V lost 8 bases, J lost 4 bases, and 9 bases lay in between. CDR3 amino acids: CASGTLYNEQFF. In DNA form, the CDR3 reads TGCGCCAGCGGGACTTTGTACAATGAGCAGTTCTTC.

The V call is TRBV9, the J call TRBJ2-3, with D possibly being TRBD2 (5 bases). V dropped 0 bases and J dropped 4 bases, with 12 bases sitting between them. The CDR3 extends over 15 amino acids. CDR1 is SGDLS and CDR2 is YYNGEE in the germline V gene. CDR3 coding DNA: TGTGCCAGCAGCGTAGGGCAGGTTAGCGCAGATACGCAGTATTTT. Encoded protein: CASSVGQVSADTQYF.

The gene calls are TRBV9 and TRBJ2-7, with D perhaps TRBD1 (6 bases). This CDR3 is 18 amino acids long. V shed 0 bases and J shed 3 bases, with 22 bases lying between them. The germline V gene has CDR1 SGDLS and CDR2 YYNGEE. The CDR3 region is CASSVADRIGDPLYEQYF. The CDR3 nucleotides are TGTGCCAGCAGCGTAGCTGACAGGATAGGTGATCCCCTCTACGAGCAGTACTTC.

V usage is TRBV28 and J usage is TRBJ1-2; D may be TRBD1 (6 bases). The CDR3 sequence is 16 residues long. Germline CDR1 reads MDHEN; CDR2 reads SYDVKM. The germline V and J ends were trimmed by 3 bases and 1 base, with 15 bases remaining between them. CDR3 amino acids: CASSLGGRFLNYGYTF. The DNA for the CDR3 is TGTGCCAGCAGTTTGGGGGGGCGTTTCCTTAACTATGGCTACACCTTC.

The V call is TRBV5-1, the J call TRBJ2-7; possible D gene TRBD2, 5 bases. V dropped 1 base and J dropped 1 base, with 12 bases sitting between them. The length of the CDR3 is 15 residues. The germline CDR1 and CDR2 sequences are SGHRS and YFSETQ. The CDR3: CASSLMGVESYEQYF. CDR3 in DNA: TGCGCCAGCAGCTTGATGGGAGTTGAGTCCTACGAGCAGTACTTC.

V is TRBV28 and J is TRBJ1-1, with D tentatively TRBD1 (6 bases). The CDR3 has 13 amino acids. The V end was cut by 5 bases, the J end by 5 bases, with 12 bases between. Germline V gives CDR1 MDHEN, CDR2 SYDVKM. The chain's CDR3 is CASSPQRGTEAFF. CDR3 in DNA: TGTGCCAGCAGTCCTCAGAGGGGGACTGAAGCTTTCTTT. Complete variable domain (other parts from reference TRBV28 and TRBJ1-1): DVKVTQSSRYLVKRTGEKVFLECVQDMDHENMFWYRQDPGLGLRLIYFSYDVKMKEKGDIPEGYSVSREKKERFSLILESASTNQTSMYLCASSPQRGTEAFFGQGTRLTVV.

This chain joins TRBV2 and TRBJ2-2; weak D call: TRBD2 (6 bases). Per germline, CDR1 SNHLY and CDR2 FYNNEI. The CDR3 runs 12 residues. V dropped 6 bases and J dropped 7 bases, with 9 bases sitting between them. This CDR3 is CASRVAVGELFF. CDR3 nucleotides: TGTGCCAGCAGAGTAGCGGTCGGGGAGCTGTTTTTT.

The rearrangement uses TRBV7-9 and TRBJ2-1; 7 nucleotides agree with TRBD2. Trimming removed 0 bases from V and 5 bases from J; junction bases left unmatched: 1. The germline V gene encodes CDR1 SEHNR and CDR2 FQNEAQ (reference sequence). The length of the CDR3 is 14 residues. CDR3: CASSLASGDNEQFF. The CDR3 DNA follows: TGTGCCAGCAGCTTAGCCAGCGGGGACAATGAGCAGTTCTTC.

This clone was picked up a small number of times. The rearrangement joins TRBV11-2 to TRBJ2-7; D unclear. Trimming took 0 bases from V and 3 from J, leaving 9 bases between them. The CDR3 is made up of 14 amino acids. The V gene's germline CDR1 is SGHAT and CDR2 FQNNGV. The CDR3 coding sequence is TGTGCCAGCAGCTTAGACGTTAAGCACTACGAGCAGTACTTC. Translated, it gives CASSLDVKHYEQYF.

The chain carries TRBV25-1 and TRBJ2-3; 9 bases agree with TRBD1. CDR1 is MGHDK, CDR2 SYGVNS, per germline. J lost 2 bases, V lost 3 bases, and 3 bases had no gene match. This CDR3 contains 15 residues. CDR3 sequence: CASSETGGVTDTQYF. The CDR3 DNA follows: TGTGCCAGCAGTGAGACAGGGGGTGTCACAGATACGCAGTATTTT. The full variable domain, completed using reference TRBV25-1 and TRBJ2-3, is EADIYQTPRYLVIGTGKKITLECSQTMGHDKMYWYQQDPGMELHLIHYSYGVNSTEKGDLSSESTVSRIRTEHFPLTLESARPSHTSQYLCASSETGGVTDTQYFGPGTRLTVL.

The rearrangement uses TRBV7-2 and TRBJ1-6; maybe TRBD1 (6 bases). V lost 5 bases and J lost 6, with 14 bases in between. Germline loops: CDR1 SGHTA, CDR2 FQGNSA. The CDR3 spans 15 residues. The chain's CDR3 is CASSHDRNTNSPLHF. CDR3 in DNA: TGTGCCAGCAGCCATGACAGGAACACTAATTCACCCCTCCACTTT.

The chain carries TRBV4-3 and TRBJ2-7, with D hard to call. V lost 0 bases and J 5 bases, leaving 11 bases between the germline ends. The CDR3 covers 14 residues. CDR1 LGHNA and CDR2 YSLEER come from the germline V gene. Here the CDR3 reads CASSQDSVTDEQYF. The CDR3 coding sequence is TGCGCCAGCAGCCAAGATTCGGTAACGGACGAGCAGTACTTC.

V and J are TRBV7-2 and TRBJ2-7, with no clear D. The V gene lost 5 bases and the J gene lost 2 bases, with 10 bases spanning the gap. From germline, CDR1 is SGHTA and CDR2 FQGNSA. CDR3 length: 13 residues. CDR3 protein: CASSPRSPYEQYF. CDR3 DNA sequence: TGTGCCAGCAGCCCCCGTTCCCCCTACGAGCAGTACTTC. The entire variable domain, with the rest obtained from reference TRBV7-2 and TRBJ2-7, is as follows: GAGVSQSPSNKVTEKGKDVELRCDPISGHTALYWYRQSLGQGLEFLIYFQGNSAPDKSGLPSDRFSAERTGGSVSTLTIQRTQQEDSAVYLCASSPRSPYEQYFGPGTRLTVT.

The rearrangement joins TRBV5-1 to TRBJ2-3; 10 nucleotides agree with TRBD2. This CDR3 has 15 amino acids. Germline lookup yields CDR1 SGHRS and CDR2 YFSETQ. J lost 3 bases, V lost 4 bases, and 5 bases had no gene match. CDR3 amino acids: CASSPSGGLTDTQYF. The CDR3 DNA reads as TGCGCCAGCAGCCCTAGCGGGGGCTTAACAGATACGCAGTATTTT.

The rearrangement joins TRBV7-2 to TRBJ2-3; 14 bases match TRBD2. This CDR3 is built from 15 residues. CDR1 and CDR2 (germline): SGHTA, FQGNSA. The J segment lost 10 bases and the V segment lost 5 bases, leaving 8 bases of the junction unmatched. This CDR3 is CASSPRTSGGRPQYF. CDR3 sequence (DNA): TGTGCCAGCAGCCCCAGGACTAGCGGGGGGCGACCGCAGTATTTT.